This T cell receptor beta chain was obtained from a study of beta chain features in type 1 diabetes. There are 14 residues in the CDR3. V was shortened by 3 bases and J by 7 bases, with 15 bases between the two germline ends. Germline CDR1 is SEHNR and CDR2 is FQNEAQ (reference sequence). All of the isolated RNA was reverse transcribed, so expressed TCRB transcripts were sequenced. Sequencing used immunoSEQ multiplex PCR; TCRdb keeps in-frame clones, though not all of them. The sample has 250,000 to 400,000 clones; 14% are singletons. This clone was observed a few times. Post-sort purity exceeded 95% for all sorted populations.

This TCR was recovered from a man younger than 40 in good health. The sample taken for sequencing was central memory CD4+ T cells from blood. The chain is built from TRBV7-9 and TRBJ2-5; a weak D match, TRBD2 (6 bases). This CDR3 is CASSLGRESWTQYF. DNA for the CDR3: TGTGCCAGCAGCTTGGGGCGGGAATCATGGACCCAGTACTTC.